This T cell receptor (beta chain) originates from a study of T cell responses to AZD1222 COVID-19 vaccine. Findings of the study overall: Increased Spike-specific TCR breadth and depth were observed after two AZD1222 doses. Spike was spanned by vaccine-associated CD4 TCRs, with dominance at 160-218 and 743-854.

To note about this clone: Its antigen is still unknown.

The V gene's germline CDR1 is SNHLY and CDR2 FYNNEI. V was pared by 3 bases and J by 0 bases, with 8 bases between. The CDR3 is 15 residues long. Profiling relied on immunoSEQ multiplex PCR, and the TCRdb table lists in-frame clones only, not all of them. The sample records about 160,000 clones, approximately 90% being singletons. The receptor was derived from an adult in good health. Specimen: peripheral blood, collected on day 0 of MenACWY control vaccination. The V gene is TRBV2, the J gene TRBJ1-4; maybe TRBD1 (6 bases). The CDR3 DNA follows: TGTGCCAGCAGTGATCAGGGGTCAACTAATGAAAAACTGTTTTTT. Residues: CASSDQGSTNEKLFF. The full variable domain, completed using reference TRBV2 and TRBJ1-4, is EPEVTQTPSHQVTQMGQEVILRCVPISNHLYFYWYRQILGQKVEFLVSFYNNEISEKSEIFDDQFSVERPDGSNFTLKIRSTKLEDSAMYFCASSDQGSTNEKLFFGSGTQLSVL.